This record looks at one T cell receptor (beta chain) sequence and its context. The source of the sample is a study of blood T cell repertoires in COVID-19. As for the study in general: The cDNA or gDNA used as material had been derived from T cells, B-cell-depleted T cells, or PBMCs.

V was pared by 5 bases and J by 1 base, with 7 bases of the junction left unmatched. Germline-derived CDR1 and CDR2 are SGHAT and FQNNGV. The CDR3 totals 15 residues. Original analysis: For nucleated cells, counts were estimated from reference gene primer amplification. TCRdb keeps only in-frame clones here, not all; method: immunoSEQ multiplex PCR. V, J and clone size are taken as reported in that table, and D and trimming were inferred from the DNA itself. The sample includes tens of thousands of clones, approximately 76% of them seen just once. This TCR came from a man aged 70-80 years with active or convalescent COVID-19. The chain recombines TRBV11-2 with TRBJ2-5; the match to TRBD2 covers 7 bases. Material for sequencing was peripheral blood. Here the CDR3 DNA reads TGTGCCAGCAGCCCGTGGCGGGGGTTCCAAGAGACCCAGTACTTC. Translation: CASSPWRGFQETQYF.